The present entry profiles one T cell receptor (beta chain) with its context. The sample comes from a study of blood T cells in healthy people across ages. Alongside a J-beta primer mix, a sample-barcoded 5' primer served in a second PCR lasting 7 to 11 cycles. TCRdb passed the 5' RACE reads through MiXCR, listing each CDR3 protein once. The sample holds fewer than 950,000 distinct CDR3 sequences, about 48% seen once. The CDR3 runs to 14 residues. CDR1 is DFQATT and CDR2 is SNEGSKA in the germline V gene (reference sequence). The V call is TRBV20-1, the J call TRBJ2-7; D might be TRBD1 or TRBD2, each matching 5 bases. The J call may be faulty, since TRBJ2-5 better matches the DNA end. The clonotype originates from an elderly man in good health. Sequencing was done on a sample of blood. The CDR3 loop reads CSADLRDHWETQYF. The CDR3 bases are TGCAGTGCCGACCTCCGGGACCATTGGGAGACCCAGTACTTC.